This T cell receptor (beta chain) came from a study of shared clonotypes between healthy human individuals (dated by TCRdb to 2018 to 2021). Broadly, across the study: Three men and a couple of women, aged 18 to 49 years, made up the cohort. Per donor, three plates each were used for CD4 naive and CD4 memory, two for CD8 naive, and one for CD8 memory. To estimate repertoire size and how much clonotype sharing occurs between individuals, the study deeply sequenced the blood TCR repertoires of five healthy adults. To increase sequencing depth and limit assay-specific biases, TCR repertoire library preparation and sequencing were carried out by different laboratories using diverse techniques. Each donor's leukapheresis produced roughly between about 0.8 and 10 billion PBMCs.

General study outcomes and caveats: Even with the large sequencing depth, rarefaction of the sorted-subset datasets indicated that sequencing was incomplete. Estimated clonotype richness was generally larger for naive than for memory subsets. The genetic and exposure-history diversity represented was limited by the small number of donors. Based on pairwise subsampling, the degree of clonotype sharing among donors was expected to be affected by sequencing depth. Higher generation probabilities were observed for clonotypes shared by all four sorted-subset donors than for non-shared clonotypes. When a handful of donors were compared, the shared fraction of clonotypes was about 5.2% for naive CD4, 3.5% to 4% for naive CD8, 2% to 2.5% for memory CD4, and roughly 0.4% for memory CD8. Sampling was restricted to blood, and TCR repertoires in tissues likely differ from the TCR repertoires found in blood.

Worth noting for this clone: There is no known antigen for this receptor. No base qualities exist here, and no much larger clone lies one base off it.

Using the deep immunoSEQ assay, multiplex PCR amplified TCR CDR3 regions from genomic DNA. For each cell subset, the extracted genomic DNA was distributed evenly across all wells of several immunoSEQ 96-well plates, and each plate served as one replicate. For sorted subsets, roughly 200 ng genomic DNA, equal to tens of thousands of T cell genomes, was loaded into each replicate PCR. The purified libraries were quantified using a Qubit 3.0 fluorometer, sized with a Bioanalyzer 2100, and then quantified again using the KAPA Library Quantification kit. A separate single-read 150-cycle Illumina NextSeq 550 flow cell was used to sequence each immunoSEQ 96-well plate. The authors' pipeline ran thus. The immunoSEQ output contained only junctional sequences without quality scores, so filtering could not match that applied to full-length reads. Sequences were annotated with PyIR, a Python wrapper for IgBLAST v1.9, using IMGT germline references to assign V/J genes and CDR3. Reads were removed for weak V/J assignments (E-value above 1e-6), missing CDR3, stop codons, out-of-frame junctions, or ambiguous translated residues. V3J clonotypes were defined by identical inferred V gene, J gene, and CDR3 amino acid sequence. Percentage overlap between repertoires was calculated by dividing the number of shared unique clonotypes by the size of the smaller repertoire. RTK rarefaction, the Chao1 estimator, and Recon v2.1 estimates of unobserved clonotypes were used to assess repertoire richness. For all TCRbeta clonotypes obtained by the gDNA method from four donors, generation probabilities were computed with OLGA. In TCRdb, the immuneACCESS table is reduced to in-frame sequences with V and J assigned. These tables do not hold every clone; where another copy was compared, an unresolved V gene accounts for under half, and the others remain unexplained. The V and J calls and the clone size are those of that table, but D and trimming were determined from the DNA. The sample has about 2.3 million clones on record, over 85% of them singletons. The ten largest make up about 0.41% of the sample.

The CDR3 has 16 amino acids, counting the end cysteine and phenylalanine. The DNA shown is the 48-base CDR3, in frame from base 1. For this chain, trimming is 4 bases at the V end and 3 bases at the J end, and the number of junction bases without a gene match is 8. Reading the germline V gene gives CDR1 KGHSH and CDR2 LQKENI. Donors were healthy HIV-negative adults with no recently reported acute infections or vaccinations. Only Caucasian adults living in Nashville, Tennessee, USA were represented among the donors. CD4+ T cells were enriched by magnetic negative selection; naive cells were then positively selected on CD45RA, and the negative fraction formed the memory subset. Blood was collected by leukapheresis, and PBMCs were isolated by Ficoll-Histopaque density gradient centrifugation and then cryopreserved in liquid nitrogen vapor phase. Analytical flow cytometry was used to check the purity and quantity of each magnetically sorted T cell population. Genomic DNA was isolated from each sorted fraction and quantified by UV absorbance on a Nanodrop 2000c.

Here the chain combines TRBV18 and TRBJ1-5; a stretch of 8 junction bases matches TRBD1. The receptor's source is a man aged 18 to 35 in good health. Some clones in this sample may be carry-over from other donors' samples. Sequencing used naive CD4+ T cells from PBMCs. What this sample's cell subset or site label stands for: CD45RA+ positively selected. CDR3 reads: CASSLSQGANNQPQHF. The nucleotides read TGTGCCAGCTCACTTTCGCAGGGGGCAAACAATCAGCCCCAGCATTTT.